This entry is about one T cell receptor beta chain. A J-beta primer mix and a sample-barcoded 5' primer were used in a second PCR of about 6 to 12 cycles. TCRdb re-analysed the 5' RACE reads in MiXCR, keeping a single row per CDR3 protein. This sample carries about 780,000 distinct CDR3 sequences, roughly 24% of them seen once, and the ten largest clones take roughly 3.1%. The CDR3 is 16 residues long. Between the trimmed V and J ends, which lost 6 bases and 8 bases, there was a span of 22 bases. Germline V gene lookup returns CDR1 SNHLY and CDR2 FYNNEI. They isolated at least 7 million PBMCs from each sample. This sample is part of a study of blood T cells in healthy people across ages. This sample also appeared in a second study, on T cells of mothers and their children.

The chain carries TRBV2 and TRBJ1-4, with D possibly matching TRBD1 (5 bases). Sequenced input: blood. The source of this sequence is a boy between 10 and 17 years old in good health. The CDR3 protein is CASRGDGPFRREKLFF. DNA of the CDR3: TGTGCCAGCAGGGGGGACGGTCCTTTCCGTCGGGAAAAACTGTTTTTT.